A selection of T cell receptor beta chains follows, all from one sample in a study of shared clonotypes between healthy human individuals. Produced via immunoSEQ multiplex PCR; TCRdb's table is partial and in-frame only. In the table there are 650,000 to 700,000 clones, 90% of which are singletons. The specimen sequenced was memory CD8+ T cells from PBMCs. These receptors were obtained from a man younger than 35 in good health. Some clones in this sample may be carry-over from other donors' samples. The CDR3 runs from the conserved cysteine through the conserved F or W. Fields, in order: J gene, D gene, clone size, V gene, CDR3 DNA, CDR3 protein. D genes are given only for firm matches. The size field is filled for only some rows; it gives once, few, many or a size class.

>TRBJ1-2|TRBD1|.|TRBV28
TGTGCCAGCAGTCCCCCGGGACAGGGGTATGGCTACACCTTC
CASSPPGQGYGYTF
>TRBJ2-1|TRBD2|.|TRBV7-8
TGTGCCAGCAGCTTAGCCCCCCGGACTAGCGGGAACAATGAGCAGTTCTTC
CASSLAPRTSGNNEQFF
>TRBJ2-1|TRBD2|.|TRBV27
TGTGCCAGCAGTTTATCCGCCGGGACTAGTTATGTTGAGCAGTTCTTC
CASSLSAGTSYVEQFF
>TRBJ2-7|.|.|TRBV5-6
TGTGCCAGCAGCCGTGCCCCCCACGAGCAGTACTTC
CASSRAPHEQYF
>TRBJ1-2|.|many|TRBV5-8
TGTGCCAGCAGCCCTGCTCAGGGGTCCCTAGACTATGGCTACACCTTC
CASSPAQGSLDYGYTF
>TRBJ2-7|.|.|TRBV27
TGTGCCAGCAGTTGGATACGGGCGGAGGGACACTACGAGCAGTACTTC
CASSWIRAEGHYEQYF
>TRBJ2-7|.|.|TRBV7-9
TGTGCCAGCAGCCCCGACAACCGGGACGAGCAGTACTTC
CASSPDNRDEQYF
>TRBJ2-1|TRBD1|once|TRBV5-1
TGCGCCAGCAGCTTCAGACAGGGATCCTACAATGAGCAGTTCTTC
CASSFRQGSYNEQFF
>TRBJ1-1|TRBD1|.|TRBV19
TGTGCCAGTAGTGCTGACAGGGGGCCCACTGAAGCTTTCTTT
CASSADRGPTEAFF
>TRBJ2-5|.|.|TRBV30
TGTGCCTGGAGTGTACCGGCTCCAGGGCCTTCCCAAGAGACCCAGTACTTC
CAWSVPAPGPSQETQYF
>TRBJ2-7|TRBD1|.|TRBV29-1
TGCAGCGTTGCAGGTGGGACAGGGGGCATCGAGCAGTACTTC
CSVAGGTGGIEQYF
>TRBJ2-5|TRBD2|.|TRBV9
TGTGCCAGCAACCCGGACGGGACTAGTAAAGAGACCCAGTACTTC
CASNPDGTSKETQYF
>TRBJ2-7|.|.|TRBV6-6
TGTGCCAGCAGTTACCGGTTTAGCGAACCCTACGAGCAGTACTTC
CASSYRFSEPYEQYF
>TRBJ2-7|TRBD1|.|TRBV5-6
TGTGCCAGCAGCTCCGGGACAGGGGCCTACGAGCAGTACTTC
CASSSGTGAYEQYF
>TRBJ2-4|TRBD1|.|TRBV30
TGTGCCCTGACAGGGTCTGGCAACATTCAGTACTTC
CALTGSGNIQYF
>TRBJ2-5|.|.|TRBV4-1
TGCGCCAGCAGCCAAGCCGCGGGAATCCAAGAGACCCAGTACTTC
CASSQAAGIQETQYF
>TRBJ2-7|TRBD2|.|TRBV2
TGTGCCAGCAAGAGCGTAGCGGGTGACTCCTACGAGCAGTACTTC
CASKSVAGDSYEQYF
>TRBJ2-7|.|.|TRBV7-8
TGTGCCAGCAGCTTAGAGGGCTCGCGGGAAGGGTACTACGAGCAGTACTTC
CASSLEGSREGYYEQYF
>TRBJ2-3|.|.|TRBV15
TGTGCCACCAGCAACCCGGCCAAGGCTTCAGATACGCAGTATTTT
CATSNPAKASDTQYF
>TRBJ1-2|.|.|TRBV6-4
TGTGCCAGCAGTGAAACAGGGAAAGGAGGCTACACCTTC
CASSETGKGGYTF
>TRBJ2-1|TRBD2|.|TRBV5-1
TGCGCCAGCAGCCCGACTGAGCGGGGGTGGGACAATGAGCAGTTCTTC
CASSPTERGWDNEQFF
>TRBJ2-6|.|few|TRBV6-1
TGTGCCAGCAGTGCCTTGGGAGGAGGGGCCAACGTCCTGACTTTC
CASSALGGGANVLTF
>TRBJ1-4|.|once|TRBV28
TGTGCCAGCAGTTTGATATTGGTAGACGAAAAACTGTTTTTT
CASSLILVDEKLFF
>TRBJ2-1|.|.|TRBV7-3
TGTGCCAGCAGCTCGGGCCCCCCGAGCTCCTACAATGAGCAGTTCTTC
CASSSGPPSSYNEQFF
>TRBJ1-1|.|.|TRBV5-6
TGTGCCAGCAGCTTGGAGGGGAGACGTACTGAAGCTTTCTTT
CASSLEGRRTEAFF
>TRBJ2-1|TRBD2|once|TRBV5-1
TGCGCCAGCAGCTTCGAGGGACTAGCGGAGAGCTCCTACAATGAGCAGTTCTTC
CASSFEGLAESSYNEQFF
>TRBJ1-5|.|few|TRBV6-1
TGTGCCAGCACCCGGGCCAGGAGCGGCAATCAGCCCCAGCATTTT
CASTRARSGNQPQHF
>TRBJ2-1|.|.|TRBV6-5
TGTGCCAGCAGTCCTCGGAGGGCGGTTTACAATGAGCAGTTCTTC
CASSPRRAVYNEQFF
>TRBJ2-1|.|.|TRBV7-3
TGTGCCAGCAGCTTAGGGGGTCGGTACAATGAGCAGTTCTTC
CASSLGGRYNEQFF
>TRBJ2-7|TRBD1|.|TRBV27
TGTGCCAGCAGTTTGACAGGGGTTTATTACGAGCAGTACTTC
CASSLTGVYYEQYF
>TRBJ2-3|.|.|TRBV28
TGTGCCAGCAACGGGGGCACAGATACGCAGTATTTT
CASNGGTDTQYF
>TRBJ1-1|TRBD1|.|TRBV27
TGTGCCAGCAGTTTATCAAACAGGGGCACTGAAGCTTTCTTT
CASSLSNRGTEAFF
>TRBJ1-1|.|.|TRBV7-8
TGTGCCAGCAGCTTAGGGGGCCTTGGCGCTTTCTTT
CASSLGGLGAFF
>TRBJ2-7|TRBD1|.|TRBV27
TGTGCCAGCAGTCCGACTGGGACAGGGAGGTATTACGAGCAGTACTTC
CASSPTGTGRYYEQYF
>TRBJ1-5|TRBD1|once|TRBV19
TGTGCCAGCCTGGGACAGGGTGGCAATCAGCCCCAGCATTTT
CASLGQGGNQPQHF
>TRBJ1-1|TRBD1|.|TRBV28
TGTGCCAGCAGCTTTGGGACAGGGGGTATAGAAGCTTTCTTT
CASSFGTGGIEAFF
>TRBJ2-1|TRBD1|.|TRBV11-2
TGTGCCAGCAGCTTAGGGACAGGGGCCAATGAGCAGTTCTTC
CASSLGTGANEQFF
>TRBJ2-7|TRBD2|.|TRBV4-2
TGTGCCAGCAGCCCGAAACTAGCGGGACCTTCCTACGAGCAGTACTTC
CASSPKLAGPSYEQYF
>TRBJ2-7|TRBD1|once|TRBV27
TGTGCCAGCAGGCCGGGACAGGCCTACGAGCAGTACTTC
CASRPGQAYEQYF
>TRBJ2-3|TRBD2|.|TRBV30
TGTGCCTGGATATCGGCCCCCCCTACTAGCGGTTGGGGTCCAGATACGCAGTATTTT
CAWISAPPTSGWGPDTQYF
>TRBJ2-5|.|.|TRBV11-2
TGTGCCAGCAGCTTAGGCAAAGAGACCCAGTACTTC
CASSLGKETQYF